This TCR beta chain was recorded in a study of cytomegalovirus exposure and HLA in healthy donors. General study points: Later analysis indicated greater clonal expansion among HLA-associated TCR beta chains than among equally common other chains. Cytomegalovirus association was listed for approximately 150 TCR beta chains.

Primers: 60 Vbeta forward and 13 Jbeta reverse. Assay used: immunoSEQ multiplex PCR; TCRdb lists only in-frame clones, some missing. The data show tens of thousands of clones, more than 70% seen once. About this clone itself: The target antigen is unknown.

The CDR3 has 15 amino acids. Germline V lookup: CDR1 PRHDT, CDR2 FYEKMQ (reference sequence). V lost 0 bases to trimming and J lost 10 bases, with 13 bases between them. Sequenced: PBMCs. This chain connects TRBV13 to TRBJ1-6, with TRBD1 as a possible D gene (5 bases). The origin of this receptor is a man aged 35-49 years in good health and CMV-seronegative. The CDR3 region is CASSLGREGRSPLHF. CDR3 nucleotides: TGTGCCAGCAGCTTAGGCAGGGAGGGACGCTCACCCCTCCACTTT.